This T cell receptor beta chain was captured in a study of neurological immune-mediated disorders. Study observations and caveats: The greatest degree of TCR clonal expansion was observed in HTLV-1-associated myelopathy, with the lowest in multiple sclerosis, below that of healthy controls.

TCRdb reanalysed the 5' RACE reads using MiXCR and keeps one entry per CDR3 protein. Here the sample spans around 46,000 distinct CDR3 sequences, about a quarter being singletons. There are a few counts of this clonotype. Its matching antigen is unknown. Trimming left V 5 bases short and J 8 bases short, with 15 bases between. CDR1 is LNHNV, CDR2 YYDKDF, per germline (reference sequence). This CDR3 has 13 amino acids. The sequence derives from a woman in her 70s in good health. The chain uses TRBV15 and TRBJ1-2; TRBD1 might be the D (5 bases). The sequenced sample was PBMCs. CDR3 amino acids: CATSLGTDGGYTF. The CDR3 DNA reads TGTGCCACCAGCCTAGGGACGGATGGGGGCTACACCTTC.